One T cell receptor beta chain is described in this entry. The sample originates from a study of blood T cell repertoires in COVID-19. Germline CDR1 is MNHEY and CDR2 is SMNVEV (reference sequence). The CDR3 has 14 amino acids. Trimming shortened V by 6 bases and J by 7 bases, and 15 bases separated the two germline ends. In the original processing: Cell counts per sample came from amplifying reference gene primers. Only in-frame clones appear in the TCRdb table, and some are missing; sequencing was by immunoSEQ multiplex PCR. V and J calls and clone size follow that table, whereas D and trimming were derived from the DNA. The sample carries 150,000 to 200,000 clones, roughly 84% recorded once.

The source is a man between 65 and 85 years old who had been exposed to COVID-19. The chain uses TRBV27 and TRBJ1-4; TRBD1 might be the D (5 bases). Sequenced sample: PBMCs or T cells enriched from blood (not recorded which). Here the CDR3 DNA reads TGTGCCAGCAGCCCGGGGCTCGGGGGTGAAAAACTGTTTTTT. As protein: CASSPGLGGEKLFF.